This T cell receptor beta chain was profiled in a study of blood T cell repertoires in COVID-19. Looking at the study overall: The origin of the acute and convalescent COVID-19 samples was the United States, Italy and Spain. T cells, B-cell-depleted T cells, or PBMCs provided the cDNA or gDNA that served as material.

The CDR3 has 15 amino acids. Germline V gene data show CDR1 as DFQATT and CDR2 as SNEGSKA (reference sequence). V gave up 3 bases and J gave up 4 bases; unmatched junction bases: 9. As processed by the authors: By means of reference gene primer amplification, nucleated cell counts were estimated. The data were produced by immunoSEQ multiplex PCR, yet TCRdb's version contains in-frame clones alone and is incomplete. That table furnishes V, J and clone size, whereas the DNA furnished D and trimming. The repertoire holds nearly 350,000 clones, with under 95% as singletons. The TCR comes from a woman younger than 30 who had recovered from COVID-19. The sequencing sample was made of peripheral blood. The J gene is TRBJ2-5, the V gene TRBV20-1; 9 nucleotides align to TRBD2. The CDR3 spells CSASSAREGRETQYF. CDR3 DNA: TGCAGTGCTAGTTCGGCGCGGGAGGGCCGAGAGACCCAGTACTTC.